Listed here are 30 T cell receptor beta chains from one sample, sequenced in a study of blood T cell repertoires in COVID-19. TCRdb keeps only in-frame clones here, not all; method: immunoSEQ multiplex PCR. The sample lists about 230,000 clones, around 84% occurring once. The sequenced sample was peripheral blood. These receptors were obtained from a man aged 50 or older with COVID-19, enrolled during active disease.

V gene TRBV5-1 combines with J gene TRBJ2-5; no reliable D call. The CDR3 spans 15 residues. Germline CDR1 is SGHRS and CDR2 is YFSETQ. V lost 0 bases, J lost 2 bases, and 11 bases lay in between. CDR3 amino acids: CASSLVNQAQETQYF. The CDR3 DNA reads as TGCGCCAGCAGCTTGGTGAATCAGGCACAAGAGACCCAGTACTTC.

The V and J genes are TRBV3-1 (or the pseudogene TRBV3-2) and TRBJ2-5; 10 nucleotides align to TRBD2. The CDR3 totals 15 residues. V trimming: 5 bases; J trimming: 4 bases; junction bases outside the gene matches: 7. CDR1 LGHDT and CDR2 YNNKEL come from the germline V gene (reference sequence). In nucleotides, the CDR3 is TGTGCCAGCAGCTCAGCGGGGGGGCTTTCAGAGACCCAGTACTTC. Translated: CASSSAGGLSETQYF.

The chain has TRBV6-5 and TRBJ2-5; tentatively, D is TRBD2 (5 bases). CDR1 is MNHEY and CDR2 is SVGAGI in the germline V gene. Deletions cut 0 bases from V and 6 bases from J, with 11 bases between. CDR3 size: 14 residues. This CDR3 reads CASSYSDGKKTQYF. CDR3 sequence (DNA): TGTGCCAGCAGTTACTCGGACGGGAAGAAGACCCAGTACTTC.

The V call is TRBV3-1 (or the pseudogene TRBV3-2), the J call TRBJ2-3; the D is unclear. Trimming removed 2 bases at V and 3 bases at J, with 15 bases between. The CDR3 is 16 amino acids. Per germline, CDR1 LGHDT and CDR2 YNNKEL (reference sequence). The CDR3 protein is CASSQSVLHATDTQYF. In DNA form, the CDR3 reads TGTGCCAGCAGCCAATCGGTGCTGCACGCTACAGATACGCAGTATTTT.

V and J are TRBV30 and TRBJ1-1; tentative D call: TRBD1 (5 bases). From germline, CDR1 is GTSNPN and CDR2 SVGIG (reference sequence). This CDR3 spans 15 amino acids. Trimming cost V 6 bases and J 9 bases, with 26 bases left between them. DNA of the CDR3: TGTGCCTGTACAAAATGGGGCCGTTTAAAGTATCAAGCTTTCTTT. Translation gives CACTKWGRLKYQAFF.

V usage is TRBV7-9 and J usage is TRBJ1-5, with D unresolved. The V and J ends lost 8 bases and 0 bases respectively, with 8 bases between them. From germline, CDR1 is SEHNR and CDR2 FQNEAQ (reference sequence). The CDR3 is 13 residues long. The CDR3 DNA is TGTGCCAGCGGTCGGGGTAGCAATCAGCCCCAGCATTTT. Protein: CASGRGSNQPQHF.

The CDR3 sequence: CATSGALAGVYNEQFF. CDR3 DNA: TGTGCCACCAGTGGTGCACTAGCGGGGGTATACAATGAGCAGTTCTTC. The J gene is TRBJ2-1, the V gene TRBV24-1; 11 positions agree with TRBD2. CDR1 and CDR2 from the germline V gene are KGHDR and SFDVKD. The CDR3 loop spans 16 amino acids. V gave up 5 bases and J gave up 4 bases; unmatched junction bases: 6.

The rearrangement uses TRBV2 and TRBJ1-1; 11 bases are shared with TRBD1. The CDR3 covers 17 residues. Trimming took 7 bases from V and 4 from J; bases not matched to a gene: 14. Germline V gene lookup returns CDR1 SNHLY and CDR2 FYNNEI. The CDR3, as DNA: TGTGCCAGCAAACTACTCTCCGGGACAGGGGGTACCACTGAAGCTTTCTTT. This gives the protein CASKLLSGTGGTTEAFF.

This chain links TRBV23-1 with TRBJ2-7; 9 nucleotides align to TRBD2. TRBV23-1 is recorded as an ORF, its role being uncertain. The CDR3 loop spans 18 amino acids. The V gene end was trimmed by 2 bases and the J gene end by 4 bases; junction bases not matched to a gene: 15. Written as DNA, the CDR3 is TGCGCCAGCAGTCAAAAGGGACAGCGCGGGGGGGTGATGTACGAGCAGTACTTC. This codes for CASSQKGQRGGVMYEQYF.

The V call is TRBV2, the J call TRBJ2-7, with 7 bases that match TRBD1. Trimming took 8 bases from V and 2 from J; bases not matched to a gene: 12. The CDR3 contains 15 residues. The germline gives CDR1 SNHLY, CDR2 FYNNEI. CDR3 DNA sequence: TGTGCCAGCGGCAACCGGGACAGTATTACCTACGAGCAGTACTTC. Protein product: CASGNRDSITYEQYF.

This sequence joins TRBV19 and TRBJ1-4, with D possibly being TRBD1 (6 bases). The CDR3 loop spans 15 amino acids. Trimming pared 3 bases from V and 0 bases from J, leaving 8 bases between. From germline, CDR1 is LNHDA and CDR2 SQIVND (reference sequence). CDR3 nucleotides: TGTGCCAGTAGTATGGGGGCGCCAACTAATGAAAAACTGTTTTTT. As protein: CASSMGAPTNEKLFF.

This CDR3 is CASSYGSGTYNEQFF. DNA for the CDR3: TGTGCCAGCAGCTATGGATCCGGGACCTACAATGAGCAGTTCTTC. This chain connects TRBV7-2 to TRBJ2-1, with D tentatively TRBD2 (5 bases). This CDR3 has 15 amino acids. Trimming left V 4 bases short and J 2 bases short, with 12 bases between. Germline V gives CDR1 SGHTA, CDR2 FQGNSA.

The chain couples TRBV11-2 to TRBJ1-1, with D maybe TRBD1 (6 bases). The V end lost 5 bases, the J end lost 0 bases, and 13 bases lay between the germline ends. This CDR3 contains 15 residues. CDR1 and CDR2 (germline): SGHAT, FQNNGV. CDR3 DNA sequence: TGTGCCAGCAGCCCAAGACAGGCCGTGAACACTGAAGCTTTCTTT. Protein: CASSPRQAVNTEAFF.

This rearrangement joins TRBV12-5 to TRBJ1-2; 7 bases align to TRBD1. Trimming at V came to 5 bases and at J to 2 bases, leaving 5 bases not matched to a gene. This CDR3 contains 14 residues. The germline gives CDR1 LGHNT, CDR2 FRNRAP. Here the CDR3 reads CASGPGGPNYGYTF. The CDR3 region has the DNA TGTGCTAGTGGTCCAGGGGGTCCAAACTATGGCTACACCTTC.

This clone was seen just once. The CDR3 protein is CASSLSGTSGSYEQYF. CDR3 bases: TGTGCCAGTAGTCTCTCCGGGACTAGCGGGAGTTACGAGCAGTACTTC. The chain has TRBV19 and TRBJ2-7; 14 bases line up with TRBD2. The V segment lost 5 bases and the J segment 4 bases; nucleotides outside the gene matches: 7. Germline loops: CDR1 LNHDA, CDR2 SQIVND (reference sequence). The CDR3 length is 16 residues.

V usage is TRBV5-5 and J usage is TRBJ1-1; the match to TRBD1 covers 7 bases. Looked up from germline, CDR1 is SGHKS and CDR2 is YYEKEE (reference sequence). V trimming: 2 bases; J trimming: 10 bases; junction bases outside the gene matches: 5. CDR3 length: 12 residues. The CDR3 DNA reads as TGTGCCAGCAGCTTTCGGGACAGTCGAGCTTTCTTT. Protein: CASSFRDSRAFF.

This chain connects TRBV19 to TRBJ2-7, with a tentative D call TRBD1 (6 bases). Looked up from germline, CDR1 is LNHDA and CDR2 is SQIVND (reference sequence). Trimming removed 3 bases from V and 7 bases from J, with 16 bases in between. The CDR3 has 14 amino acids. The CDR3, as DNA: TGTGCCAGTAGTATGTCCGGGACACTTGGGGAGCAGTACTTC. Translated, it gives CASSMSGTLGEQYF.

V and J are TRBV5-6 and TRBJ2-5; TRBD1 matches 7 bases. The CDR3 loop spans 16 amino acids. Germline loops: CDR1 SGHDT, CDR2 YYEEEE. V dropped 3 bases and J dropped 1; count of bases not matched to a gene: 9. The CDR3 region is CASSWNPTGLQETQYF. DNA of the CDR3: TGTGCCAGCAGCTGGAATCCGACAGGGCTCCAAGAGACCCAGTACTTC.

The rearrangement joins TRBV6-6 to TRBJ2-3, with TRBD1 identical over 9 bases. The germline V gene encodes CDR1 MNHNY and CDR2 SVGAGI (reference sequence). The CDR3 loop spans 14 amino acids. Trimming at V came to 6 bases and at J to 5 bases, leaving 6 bases not matched to a gene. CDR3 bases: TGTGCCAGCAGCCTCGACAGGGGGATAGATACGCAGTATTTT. This encodes CASSLDRGIDTQYF.

This clone was seen only once. CDR3 loop: CASSLAGGNSYEQYF. The CDR3 DNA follows: TGTGCCAGCAGCCTGGCGGGAGGAAACTCCTACGAGCAGTACTTC. The chain recombines TRBV27 with TRBJ2-7; 8 nucleotides agree with TRBD2. The V segment lost 6 bases and the J segment 0 bases; nucleotides outside the gene matches: 7. The CDR3 is 15 residues long. The germline CDR1 and CDR2 sequences are MNHEY and SMNVEV (reference sequence).

By share of the sample, this clone is medium-sized (0.01 to 0.1%). V usage is TRBV27 and J usage is TRBJ1-4; D might be TRBD1 (5 bases). CDR3 size: 14 residues. With 6 bases removed from V and 5 bases from J, the gap between germline ends came to 13 bases. Germline CDR1 reads MNHEY; CDR2 reads SMNVEV (reference sequence). The CDR3: CASSHRAGNEKLFF. The CDR3 bases are TGTGCCAGCAGCCATAGGGCAGGGAATGAAAAACTGTTTTTT.

This sequence joins TRBV7-6 and TRBJ2-3; 8 bases match TRBD2. Germline V gene lookup returns CDR1 SGHVS and CDR2 FNYEAQ. This CDR3 has 15 residues. V was clipped by 5 bases and J by 0 bases; unmatched bases: 4. Written as DNA, the CDR3 is TGTGCCAGCAGCCCACTAGCGGCTAGCACAGATACGCAGTATTTT. Its protein is CASSPLAASTDTQYF.

This chain joins TRBV30 and TRBJ2-5; 8 nucleotides line up with TRBD1. V was clipped by 4 bases and J by 4 bases; unmatched bases: 5. Germline CDR1 GTSNPN, CDR2 SVGIG (reference sequence). This CDR3 region has 13 residues. In DNA, the CDR3 is TGTGCCTGGAAGGTCACAGGGGGAGAGACCCAGTACTTC. Amino acids: CAWKVTGGETQYF.

This chain connects TRBV11-2 to TRBJ1-2, with D perhaps matching TRBD1 (5 bases). Trimming took 2 bases from V and 8 from J, leaving 9 bases between them. The germline V gene has CDR1 SGHAT and CDR2 FQNNGV. The CDR3 is 12 residues long. The CDR3 DNA is TGTGCCAGCAGCTTATCGGGGGAGGGCTACACCTTC. Translation gives CASSLSGEGYTF.

The rearrangement uses TRBV7-6 and TRBJ2-2; 13 bases match TRBD2. J was trimmed by 10 bases and V by 1 base; bases with no gene match: 6. Germline values: CDR1 SGHVS, CDR2 FNYEAQ. CDR3 length: 16 amino acids. For the CDR3, the DNA is TGTGCCAGCAGCTTAGGGACTAGCGGGGGCTACACGGAGCTGTTTTTT. Translating gives CASSLGTSGGYTELFF. Drawing the rest from reference TRBV7-6 and TRBJ2-2, the complete variable domain is GAGVSQSPRYKVTKRGQDVALRCDPISGHVSLYWYRQALGQGPEFLTYFNYEAQQDKSGLPNDRFSAERPEGSISTLTIQRTEQRDSAMYRCASSLGTSGGYTELFFGEGSRLTVL.

A single count supports this clone. This chain uses TRBV9 with TRBJ2-1, with D possibly TRBD2 on 7 matching bases. Trimming took off 6 bases at V and 9 bases at J, with 19 bases between the two ends. The CDR3 runs 14 residues. Germline loops: CDR1 SGDLS, CDR2 YYNGEE. CDR3 in DNA: TGTGCCAGCAACGGGGGGCAGCCATCGGGTGAGCAGTTCTTC. It specifies CASNGGQPSGEQFF.

This clone is medium-sized. The gene calls are TRBV5-6 and TRBJ1-2; 8 positions agree with TRBD1. CDR3 size: 16 residues. V dropped 4 bases and J dropped 2; count of bases not matched to a gene: 10. CDR1 and CDR2 (germline): SGHDT, YYEEEE. CDR3 protein: CASSPHQGAANYGYTF. The CDR3 bases are TGTGCCAGCAGCCCACATCAGGGGGCTGCCAACTATGGCTACACCTTC.

The chain is built from TRBV9 and TRBJ1-1; 7 bases align to TRBD1. This CDR3 has 13 amino acids. Germline V CDR1 and CDR2: SGDLS, YYNGEE. J gave up 7 bases and V 0 bases, and 3 bases lay outside the gene matches. The CDR3 is CASSVEGAGEAFF. In DNA form, the CDR3 reads TGTGCCAGCAGCGTAGAGGGGGCGGGTGAAGCTTTCTTT.

The rearrangement links TRBV7-2 to TRBJ1-1; D is uncertain. The germline V gene has CDR1 SGHTA and CDR2 FQGNSA. V was trimmed by 5 bases and J by 10 bases, leaving 17 bases between them. The CDR3 has 13 amino acids. The CDR3 loop reads CASSPGGGLGAFF. The CDR3 DNA follows: TGTGCCAGCAGCCCAGGAGGCGGTCTCGGAGCTTTCTTT.

J is TRBJ2-7 and V is TRBV9, with D perhaps TRBD1 (7 bases). The V end lost 0 bases, the J end lost 6 bases, and 19 bases lay between the germline ends. This CDR3 has 16 residues. Looked up from germline, CDR1 is SGDLS and CDR2 is YYNGEE. CDR3 in amino acids: CASSVGTGRGRSEQYF. The CDR3 nucleotides are TGTGCCAGCAGCGTAGGCACGGGCAGGGGGAGGTCCGAGCAGTACTTC.